The 28 T cell receptor beta chains below all came from one sample that was sequenced in a study of blood T cells in healthy people across ages. Next came a second PCR, run for about 7 to 12 cycles, which used a sample-barcoded 5' primer along with a J-beta primer mix. One entry per CDR3 protein, called by TCRdb with MiXCR from the 5' RACE reads. The sample records about 780,000 distinct CDR3 sequences, about 45% being singletons. Sample: blood. Receptors were obtained from an elderly man in good health.

Comment on this clonotype: A much larger clone differs from this one at a single base, so this may be a read error. The V and J genes are TRBV20-1 and TRBJ2-7, with 14 bases that match TRBD2. This CDR3 has 15 amino acids. Germline trimming cut 5 bases from V and 7 bases from J; bases unmatched to any gene: 10. The germline V gene encodes CDR1 DFQATT and CDR2 SNEGSKA (reference sequence). The CDR3 protein is CSADPGLAGVGEQYF. The DNA of the CDR3 is TGCAGTGCTGATCCGGGACTAGCGGGAGTCGGAGAGCAGTACTTC.

The chain employs TRBV19 and TRBJ1-2; 9 bases are a match to TRBD1. The ends lost 3 bases at V and 6 bases at J; junction bases unmatched: 5. In germline, CDR1 is LNHDA, CDR2 SQIVND (reference sequence). There are 14 residues in the CDR3. The CDR3, as DNA: TGTGCCAGTAGTATCCGGGACAGGGACGATGGCTACACCTTC. Protein: CASSIRDRDDGYTF. The full variable domain, rest sourced from reference TRBV19 and TRBJ1-2, is DGGITQSPKYLFRKEGQNVTLSCEQNLNHDAMYWYRQDPGQGLRLIYYSQIVNDFQKGDIAEGYSVSREKKESFPLTVTSAQKNPTAFYLCASSIRDRDDGYTFGSGTRLTVV.

V and J are TRBV12-3 or TRBV12-4 and TRBJ1-5; TRBD1 aligns across 9 bases. The J segment lost 5 bases and the V segment lost 6 bases, leaving 2 bases of the junction unmatched. This CDR3 region has 13 residues. The CDR3 reads CASRRTGDQPQHF. The CDR3 DNA sequence: TGTGCCAGCAGACGGACAGGGGATCAGCCCCAGCATTTT.

This rearrangement joins TRBV2 to TRBJ2-1; 7 bases line up with TRBD2. The germline V gene encodes CDR1 SNHLY and CDR2 FYNNEI. The CDR3 has 15 amino acids. Trimming took 6 bases from V and 5 from J; bases not matched to a gene: 10. The CDR3 sequence is CASRTGLKQNNEQFF. The DNA for the CDR3 is TGTGCCAGCAGAACGGGACTAAAGCAGAACAATGAGCAGTTCTTC.

Notes on this clonotype: Since a much larger clone is just one base distant, this may be a read error. The CDR3 coding sequence is TGTACCACCAGCAAACTGGTACAGCAGACTGGGGCCAACGTCCTGACTTTC. This gives the protein CTTSKLVQQTGANVLTF. The genes are TRBV15 and TRBJ2-6; D gene uncertain. Germline V gives CDR1 LNHNV, CDR2 YYDKDF (reference sequence). The CDR3 extends over 17 amino acids.

The chain links TRBV27 to TRBJ2-1; D is ambiguous. This CDR3 comprises 14 residues. Trimming took 0 bases from V and 7 from J, leaving 10 bases between them. Looked up from germline, CDR1 is MNHEY and CDR2 is SMNVEV (reference sequence). CDR3 sequence (DNA): TGTGCCAGCAGTTTATCCCCCGATAGAAATGAGCAGTTCTTC. Amino acid sequence: CASSLSPDRNEQFF.

This clonotype was picked up a small number of times. V is TRBV4-2 and J is TRBJ2-7; 7 bases are a match to TRBD2. Unmatched junction bases numbered 6, after V lost 0 bases and J lost 4 bases. CDR3 length: 15 residues. Germline CDR1 is LGHNA and CDR2 is YNFKEQ. The chain's CDR3 is CASSQDRLADYEQYF. The CDR3 DNA sequence: TGTGCCAGCAGCCAAGATCGACTAGCAGATTACGAGCAGTACTTC.

For this clonotype: This may come from a read error, since a much larger clone is one base off. The J gene is TRBJ2-3, the V gene TRBV7-9, with no clear D. Between the trimmed V and J ends, which lost 2 bases and 0 bases, there was a span of 21 bases. The CDR3 consists of 19 residues. Germline V lookup: CDR1 SEHNR, CDR2 FQNEAQ (reference sequence). DNA for the CDR3: TGTGCCAGCAGCTTAAATGCGGAATCTCGGGCGTCTAGCACAGATACGCAGTATTTT. It is translated as CASSLNAESRASSTDTQYF.

The gene calls are TRBV3-1 and TRBJ2-7, with 7 bases that match TRBD2. CDR1 is LGHDT, CDR2 YNNKEL, per germline (reference sequence). The CDR3 spans 15 residues. Losses at the gene ends were 1 base for V and 2 bases for J; bases not matched to a gene: 5. CDR3 in amino acids: CASSQASGIAYEQYF. The CDR3 DNA reads as TGTGCCAGCAGCCAAGCTAGCGGCATTGCCTACGAGCAGTACTTC.

This clonotype has just a few counts. V is TRBV7-2 and J is TRBJ2-7, with D unresolved. The CDR3 has 12 residues. Germline V lookup: CDR1 SGHTA, CDR2 FQGNSA. Trimming cost V 5 bases and J 6 bases, with 11 bases left between them. The CDR3 DNA reads TGTGCCAGCAGCCCAGGAACCGGCGAGCAGTACTTC. This gives the protein CASSPGTGEQYF.

This clonotype was seen more than once but under ten times. This chain connects TRBV27 to TRBJ2-7, with 8 bases identical to TRBD1. Unmatched junction bases numbered 8, after V lost 7 bases and J lost 3 bases. CDR1 and CDR2 from the germline V gene are MNHEY and SMNVEV (reference sequence). This CDR3 contains 14 residues. The CDR3, as DNA: TGTGCCAGCAACCCCACAGGGGGGAACTACGAGCAGTACTTC. This codes for CASNPTGGNYEQYF.

The chain is built from TRBV5-6 and TRBJ2-7; TRBD1 agrees at 8 bases. Germline-derived CDR1 and CDR2 are SGHDT and YYEEEE. This CDR3 spans 15 amino acids. V shed 4 bases, J shed 2 bases, and the junction held 8 bases outside the gene matches. This chain's CDR3 is CASSRNGQGTYEQYF. The CDR3 DNA follows: TGTGCCAGCAGCCGCAATGGACAGGGAACCTACGAGCAGTACTTC.

In the case of this clonotype: One end of the junction is discordant with germline, which a read error may explain. The chain employs TRBV4-2 and TRBJ1-2; 8 positions agree with TRBD1. CDR3 size: 15 residues. Germline V CDR1 and CDR2: LGHNA, YNFKEQ. This chain's CDR3 is CPSSRGAGGNYGYTF. CDR3 in DNA: TGTCCCAGCAGCCGGGGGGCAGGGGGCAACTATGGCTACACCTTC.

This clonotype was counted between two and nine times. This rearrangement joins TRBV2 to TRBJ2-5; 10 positions match TRBD2. The CDR3 length is 15 residues. J was trimmed by 0 bases and V by 5 bases; bases with no gene match: 3. Germline V gene sequence: CDR1 SNHLY, CDR2 FYNNEI. In nucleotides, the CDR3 is TGTGCCAGCAGTCGAGCGGGAGGGTACCAAGAGACCCAGTACTTC. As protein: CASSRAGGYQETQYF.

The V and J genes are TRBV5-1 and TRBJ2-5; TRBD2 matches 7 bases. This CDR3 is built from 11 residues. Trimming at V came to 4 bases and at J to 11 bases, leaving 5 bases not matched to a gene. Germline CDR1 is SGHRS and CDR2 is YFSETQ. As DNA, the CDR3 is TGCGCCAGCAGCGCGGGGGAGCCGCAGTACTTC. It is translated as CASSAGEPQYF.

The sample holds a few counts of this clonotype. V gene TRBV6-2 or TRBV6-3 combines with J gene TRBJ1-2, with TRBD1 as a possible D gene (5 bases). The V gene's germline CDR1 is MNHEY and CDR2 SVGEGT. CDR3 length equals 15 residues. Trimming took off 6 bases at V and 6 bases at J, with 20 bases between the two ends. CDR3: CASRGSGVGEDGYTF. The CDR3, as DNA: TGTGCCAGCAGGGGATCGGGGGTTGGAGAAGATGGCTACACCTTC.

The rearrangement uses TRBV20-1 and TRBJ2-5; D is unresolved. The DNA end is a closer match to TRBJ2-1, so the J assignment may be wrong. The CDR3 extends over 10 amino acids. Germline V gene data show CDR1 as DFQATT and CDR2 as SNEGSKA (reference sequence). DNA of the CDR3: TGCAGTGCCAGCCAAGAGACCCAGTTCTTC. Amino acid sequence: CSASQETQFF.

This clonotype was seen a few times. The rearrangement uses TRBV9 and TRBJ2-7; 10 nucleotides line up with TRBD2. Germline CDR1 reads SGDLS; CDR2 reads YYNGEE. This CDR3 region has 15 residues. The ends lost 3 bases at V and 1 base at J; junction bases unmatched: 4. The CDR3 loop reads CASSAGLASSYEQYF. Here the CDR3 DNA reads TGTGCCAGCAGCGCGGGACTAGCGAGTTCCTACGAGCAGTACTTC.

This clonotype was seen more than once but under ten times. This rearrangement joins TRBV7-9 to TRBJ2-7; D remains ambiguous. The CDR3 length is 13 residues. Germline CDR1 SEHNR, CDR2 FQNEAQ (reference sequence). The V gene lost 5 bases and the J gene lost 0 bases, with 8 bases spanning the gap. CDR3 amino acids: CASSGDVSYEQYF. As DNA, the CDR3 is TGTGCCAGCAGCGGAGACGTCTCCTACGAGCAGTACTTC.

There are a few counts of this clonotype. The chain is built from TRBV12-3 or TRBV12-4 and TRBJ2-4; 12 bases match TRBD2. V shed 5 bases and J 4 bases; nucleotides not matched to a gene: 12. The CDR3 length is 18 residues. Here the CDR3 reads CASSPLLLAGGRKNIQYF. CDR3 sequence (DNA): TGTGCCAGCAGTCCCCTCCTACTAGCGGGAGGCAGAAAAAACATTCAGTACTTC.

This clonotype was picked up many times. The V call is TRBV29-1, the J call TRBJ2-1; 8 bases line up with TRBD1. Unmatched junction bases numbered 17, after V lost 8 bases and J lost 8 bases. From germline, CDR1 is SQVTM and CDR2 ANQGSEA. The length of the CDR3 is 15 residues. The chain's CDR3 is CSFHSGTGGSDEQFF. The CDR3 coding sequence is TGCAGCTTCCACTCCGGGACAGGAGGGTCGGATGAGCAGTTCTTC.

V usage is TRBV14 and J usage is TRBJ2-3, with D possibly TRBD2 on 6 matching bases. CDR3 length: 17 residues. Trimming stripped 0 bases from V and 0 bases from J, with 13 bases between. Per germline, CDR1 SGHDN and CDR2 FVKESK. CDR3: CASSQEAAGISTDTQYF. The CDR3 DNA reads as TGTGCCAGCAGCCAAGAGGCAGCGGGTATTAGCACAGATACGCAGTATTTT.

This clonotype was found many times. This may be a read error: a much more frequent sequence differs by one nucleotide. The V and J genes are TRBV6-1 and TRBJ1-1; D not certain. The CDR3 loop spans 12 amino acids. The germline V gene encodes CDR1 MNHNS and CDR2 SASEGT. V gave up 6 bases and J gave up 7 bases, with 12 bases separating them. The CDR3 is CASRETTVEAFF. Written as DNA, the CDR3 is TGTGCCAGCAGGGAAACGACCGTTGAAGCTTTCTTT.

V usage is TRBV7-9 and J usage is TRBJ2-5; D is perhaps TRBD1 (5 bases). Per the germline V gene, CDR1 is SEHNR and CDR2 is FQNEAQ (reference sequence). This CDR3 comprises 14 residues. V was pared by 10 bases and J by 11 bases, with 26 bases between. CDR3 region: CANVVWGSYNEQYF. CDR3 bases: TGTGCCAACGTTGTTTGGGGCAGCTACAATGAGCAGTACTTC.

The chain has TRBV20-1 and TRBJ1-2; 11 nucleotides match TRBD1. J was trimmed by 9 bases and V by 2 bases; bases with no gene match: 11. Per germline, CDR1 DFQATT and CDR2 SNEGSKA (reference sequence). The CDR3 consists of 15 residues. The CDR3 DNA follows: TGCAGTGCTAGAAACCCGGGACAGGGGGATATTAGCTACACCTTC. It codes for CSARNPGQGDISYTF.

This clonotype was seen ten or more times. The rearrangement uses TRBV12-3 or TRBV12-4 and TRBJ1-1; no firm D call. V lost 4 bases and J 7 bases, leaving 13 bases between the germline ends. The CDR3 has 13 residues. The CDR3 sequence is CASSSTTGYEAFF. The CDR3 nucleotides are TGTGCCAGCAGTTCCACGACTGGCTATGAAGCTTTCTTT.

Only a few counts were recorded for this clonotype. CDR3 sequence: CATSVRKTGAYNEQFF. CDR3 nucleotide sequence: TGTGCCACCAGTGTTCGGAAGACAGGGGCCTACAATGAGCAGTTCTTC. V and J are TRBV24-1 and TRBJ2-1, with 8 positions matching TRBD1. This CDR3 is built from 16 residues. Germline CDR1 and CDR2: KGHDR and SFDVKD. V trimming: 5 bases; J trimming: 2 bases; junction bases outside the gene matches: 7.

The rearrangement links TRBV9 to TRBJ2-5; 9 bases agree with TRBD1. Losses at the gene ends were 0 bases for V and 3 bases for J; bases not matched to a gene: 6. In germline, CDR1 is SGDLS, CDR2 YYNGEE. This CDR3 region has 16 residues. This CDR3 is CASSVEQGAQEETQYF. DNA for the CDR3: TGTGCCAGCAGCGTAGAACAGGGGGCGCAGGAAGAGACCCAGTACTTC.